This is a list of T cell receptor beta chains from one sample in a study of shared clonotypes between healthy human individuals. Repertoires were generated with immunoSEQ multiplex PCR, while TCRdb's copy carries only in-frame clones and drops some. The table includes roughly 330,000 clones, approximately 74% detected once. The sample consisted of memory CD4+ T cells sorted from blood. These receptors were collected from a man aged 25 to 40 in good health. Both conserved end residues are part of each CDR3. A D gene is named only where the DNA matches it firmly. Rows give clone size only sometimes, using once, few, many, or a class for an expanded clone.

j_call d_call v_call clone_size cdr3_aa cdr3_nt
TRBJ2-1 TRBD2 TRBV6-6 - CASSYKSGRARDEQFF TGTGCCAGCAGTTATAAAAGCGGGAGGGCCCGGGATGAGCAGTTCTTC
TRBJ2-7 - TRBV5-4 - CASSSSSTYEQYF TGTGCCAGCAGCTCGTCATCCACCTACGAGCAGTACTTC
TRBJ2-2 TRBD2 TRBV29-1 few CSVEKGLAGESGELFF TGCAGCGTTGAAAAGGGACTAGCGGGAGAATCCGGGGAGCTGTTTTTT
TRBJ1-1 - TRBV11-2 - CASSPGRAGATEAFF TGTGCCAGCAGCCCCGGGAGGGCAGGTGCCACTGAAGCTTTCTTT
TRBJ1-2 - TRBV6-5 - CASRDYSGSSGGYTF TGTGCCAGCAGAGACTATTCCGGGTCCTCGGGCGGCTACACCTTC
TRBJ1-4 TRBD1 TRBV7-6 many CASSQGQVAKKLFF TGTGCCAGCAGCCAGGGACAGGTTGCGAAAAAACTGTTTTTT
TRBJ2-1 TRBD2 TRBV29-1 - CSVLDWAGEKYNEQFF TGCAGCGTCCTAGATTGGGCGGGAGAAAAGTACAATGAGCAGTTCTTC
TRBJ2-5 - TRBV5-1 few CASSYYGGVEETQYF TGCGCCAGCAGCTACTATGGAGGAGTAGAAGAGACCCAGTACTTC
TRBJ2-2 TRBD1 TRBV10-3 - CAIRTGTDTGELFF TGTGCCATCAGGACCGGGACAGACACCGGGGAGCTGTTTTTT
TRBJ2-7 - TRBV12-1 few CASSFGASTHEQYF TGTGCCAGCAGCTTTGGAGCTAGTACCCACGAGCAGTACTTC
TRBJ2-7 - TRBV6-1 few CASTGSYEQYF TGTGCCAGCACGGGGTCCTACGAGCAGTACTTC
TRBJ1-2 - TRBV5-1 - CASSLENGGLAGYTF TGCGCCAGCAGCTTGGAAAACGGGGGGCTCGCTGGCTACACCTTC
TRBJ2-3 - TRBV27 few CASSLRTRAQNTDTQYF TGTGCCAGCAGTTTACGGACAAGGGCCCAAAACACAGATACGCAGTATTTT
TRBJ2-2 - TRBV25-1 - CASSESWSNTGELFF TGTGCCAGCAGTGAATCGTGGAGCAACACCGGGGAGCTGTTTTTT
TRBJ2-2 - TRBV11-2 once CASSEPVGGNPPTGELFF TGTGCCAGCAGCGAGCCGGTAGGGGGAAATCCACCCACCGGGGAGCTGTTTTTT
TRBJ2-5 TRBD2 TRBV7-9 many CASHRASGQETQYF TGTGCCAGCCACCGGGCTAGCGGACAAGAGACCCAGTACTTC
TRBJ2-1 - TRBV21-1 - CASSVRDRGYNEQFF TGTGCCAGCAGCGTCCGGGACAGGGGCTACAATGAGCAGTTCTTC
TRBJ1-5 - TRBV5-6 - CASSPGPREQPQHF TGTGCCAGCAGCCCCGGGCCCCGAGAACAGCCCCAGCATTTT
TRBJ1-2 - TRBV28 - CASSLNGGHGYTF TGTGCCAGCAGTTTAAACGGGGGGCATGGCTACACCTTC
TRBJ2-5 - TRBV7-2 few CASSPPGRGEETQYF TGTGCCAGCAGCCCCCCCGGGAGAGGTGAAGAGACCCAGTACTTC
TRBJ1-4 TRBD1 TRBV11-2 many CASSLGQGAEKLFF TGTGCCAGCAGCTTAGGGCAGGGGGCTGAAAAACTGTTTTTT
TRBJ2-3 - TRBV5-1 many CASSLGAADTQYF TGCGCCAGCAGCTTGGGGGCGGCAGATACGCAGTATTTT
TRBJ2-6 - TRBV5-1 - CASSFSSGANVLTF TGCGCCAGCAGCTTCAGTTCTGGGGCCAACGTCCTGACTTTC
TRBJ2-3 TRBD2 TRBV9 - CASSAGGGRSTDTQYF TGTGCCAGCAGCGCCGGGGGAGGGCGGAGCACAGATACGCAGTATTTT
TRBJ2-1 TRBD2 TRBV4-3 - CASSGAGGTNEQFF TGCGCCAGCAGCGGCGCCGGGGGGACCAATGAGCAGTTCTTC
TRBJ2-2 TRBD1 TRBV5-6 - CASSAYDRVNTGELFF TGTGCCAGCAGCGCATACGACAGGGTGAACACCGGGGAGCTGTTTTTT
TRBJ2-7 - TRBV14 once CASSQDLVIYEQYF TGTGCCAGCAGCCAAGATCTTGTAATCTACGAGCAGTACTTC
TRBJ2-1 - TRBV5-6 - CASSLELLVSRGNEQFF TGTGCCAGCAGCTTGGAACTACTAGTTTCGCGGGGCAATGAGCAGTTCTTC
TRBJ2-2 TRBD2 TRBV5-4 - CASSLAGAGDTGELFF TGTGCCAGCAGCTTGGCGGGAGCGGGAGACACCGGGGAGCTGTTTTTT
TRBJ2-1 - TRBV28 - CASRRGVSEQFF TGTGCCAGCAGACGGGGAGTGAGTGAGCAGTTCTTC
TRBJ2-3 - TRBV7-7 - CASSFLPKDTQYF TGTGCCAGCAGCTTCCTGCCGAAAGATACGCAGTATTTT
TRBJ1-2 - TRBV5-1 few CASSYLVHEGYTF TGCGCCAGCAGCTACTTGGTTCATGAGGGCTACACCTTC
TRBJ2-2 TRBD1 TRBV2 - CASEGQGRSGELFF TGTGCCAGCGAGGGACAGGGGAGATCCGGGGAGCTGTTTTTT
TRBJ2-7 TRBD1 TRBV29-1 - CSVGGGQGGYEQYF TGCAGCGTGGGAGGGGGACAGGGTGGCTACGAGCAGTACTTC
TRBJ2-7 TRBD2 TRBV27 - CASSRLAGGTYEQYF TGTGCCAGCAGCCGGTTAGCGGGAGGGACCTACGAGCAGTACTTC
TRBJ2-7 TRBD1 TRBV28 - CASSYAGTGREQYF TGTGCCAGCAGTTATGCCGGGACAGGGCGGGAGCAGTACTTC
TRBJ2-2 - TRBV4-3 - CASSQDPLGTGELFF TGCGCCAGCAGCCAAGATCCCCTAGGCACCGGGGAGCTGTTTTTT
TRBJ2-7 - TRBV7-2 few CASSFSGPGYEQYF TGTGCCAGCAGCTTTTCAGGGCCGGGCTACGAGCAGTACTTC
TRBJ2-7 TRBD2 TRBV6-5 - CASQSGRGLEQYF TGTGCCAGCCAGAGCGGGAGAGGGCTCGAGCAGTACTTC
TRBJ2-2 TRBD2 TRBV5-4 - CASSWGGLAGDTGELFF TGTGCCAGCAGCTGGGGGGGACTAGCGGGAGACACCGGGGAGCTGTTTTTT
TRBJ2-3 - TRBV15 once CATSSSSNGRWWDTQYF TGTGCCACCAGCAGCTCAAGTAACGGGAGATGGTGGGATACGCAGTATTTT
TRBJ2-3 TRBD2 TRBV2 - CASRRLAGAVDTQYF TGTGCCAGCAGAAGACTAGCGGGAGCGGTAGATACGCAGTATTTT
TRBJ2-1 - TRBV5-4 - CASSSPGPGINEQFF TGTGCCAGCAGCTCCCCGGGGCCAGGGATCAATGAGCAGTTCTTC
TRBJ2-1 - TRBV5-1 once CASSLTVLGGNEQFF TGCGCCAGCAGCTTGACGGTGCTTGGGGGCAATGAGCAGTTCTTC
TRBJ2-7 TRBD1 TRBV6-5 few CASSYGGQSYEQYF TGTGCCAGCAGTTATGGGGGACAGTCCTACGAGCAGTACTTC
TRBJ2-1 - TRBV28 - CASSTITGILNEQFF TGTGCCAGCAGTACAATAACCGGGATTCTCAATGAGCAGTTCTTC
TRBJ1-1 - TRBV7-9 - CASSIQVGGTEAFF TGTGCCAGCAGCATACAAGTCGGAGGTACTGAAGCTTTCTTT
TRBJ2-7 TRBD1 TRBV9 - CASSATGGFHEQYF TGTGCCAGCAGCGCTACAGGGGGCTTCCACGAGCAGTACTTC
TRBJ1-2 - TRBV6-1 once CASSWTDAYYTF TGTGCCAGCAGTTGGACAGACGCCTACTACACCTTC
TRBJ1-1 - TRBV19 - CASSTYPGLDTEAFF TGTGCCAGTAGTACTTACCCAGGGTTGGACACTGAAGCTTTCTTT
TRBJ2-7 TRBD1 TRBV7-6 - CASSSMGQGSYEQYF TGTGCCAGCAGCTCAATGGGACAGGGGTCCTACGAGCAGTACTTC
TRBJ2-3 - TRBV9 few CASSVSPVSTDTQYF TGTGCCAGCAGCGTATCCCCGGTAAGCACAGATACGCAGTATTTT
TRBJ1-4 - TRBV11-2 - CASSFYRTSNEKLFF TGTGCCAGCAGCTTTTACCGGACGTCTAATGAAAAACTGTTTTTT
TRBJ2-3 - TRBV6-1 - CASIRGGAVDTQYF TGTGCCAGCATCAGGGGGGGCGCGGTAGATACGCAGTATTTT
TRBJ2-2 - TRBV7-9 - CASSPTIAAGELFF TGTGCCAGCAGCCCCACAATCGCGGCCGGGGAGCTGTTTTTT
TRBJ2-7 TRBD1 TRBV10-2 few CASSAWTGYEQYF TGCGCCAGCAGTGCTTGGACAGGCTACGAGCAGTACTTC
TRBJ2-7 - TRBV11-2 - CASSLVGPKNTYEQYF TGTGCCAGCAGCTTAGTAGGTCCTAAGAACACCTACGAGCAGTACTTC
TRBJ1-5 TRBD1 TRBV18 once CASSTGTAPNQPQHF TGTGCCAGCTCTACCGGGACAGCACCAAATCAGCCCCAGCATTTT
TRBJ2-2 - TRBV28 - CASSLFGGLKNTGELFF TGTGCCAGCAGTTTATTCGGCGGCTTGAAGAACACCGGGGAGCTGTTTTTT